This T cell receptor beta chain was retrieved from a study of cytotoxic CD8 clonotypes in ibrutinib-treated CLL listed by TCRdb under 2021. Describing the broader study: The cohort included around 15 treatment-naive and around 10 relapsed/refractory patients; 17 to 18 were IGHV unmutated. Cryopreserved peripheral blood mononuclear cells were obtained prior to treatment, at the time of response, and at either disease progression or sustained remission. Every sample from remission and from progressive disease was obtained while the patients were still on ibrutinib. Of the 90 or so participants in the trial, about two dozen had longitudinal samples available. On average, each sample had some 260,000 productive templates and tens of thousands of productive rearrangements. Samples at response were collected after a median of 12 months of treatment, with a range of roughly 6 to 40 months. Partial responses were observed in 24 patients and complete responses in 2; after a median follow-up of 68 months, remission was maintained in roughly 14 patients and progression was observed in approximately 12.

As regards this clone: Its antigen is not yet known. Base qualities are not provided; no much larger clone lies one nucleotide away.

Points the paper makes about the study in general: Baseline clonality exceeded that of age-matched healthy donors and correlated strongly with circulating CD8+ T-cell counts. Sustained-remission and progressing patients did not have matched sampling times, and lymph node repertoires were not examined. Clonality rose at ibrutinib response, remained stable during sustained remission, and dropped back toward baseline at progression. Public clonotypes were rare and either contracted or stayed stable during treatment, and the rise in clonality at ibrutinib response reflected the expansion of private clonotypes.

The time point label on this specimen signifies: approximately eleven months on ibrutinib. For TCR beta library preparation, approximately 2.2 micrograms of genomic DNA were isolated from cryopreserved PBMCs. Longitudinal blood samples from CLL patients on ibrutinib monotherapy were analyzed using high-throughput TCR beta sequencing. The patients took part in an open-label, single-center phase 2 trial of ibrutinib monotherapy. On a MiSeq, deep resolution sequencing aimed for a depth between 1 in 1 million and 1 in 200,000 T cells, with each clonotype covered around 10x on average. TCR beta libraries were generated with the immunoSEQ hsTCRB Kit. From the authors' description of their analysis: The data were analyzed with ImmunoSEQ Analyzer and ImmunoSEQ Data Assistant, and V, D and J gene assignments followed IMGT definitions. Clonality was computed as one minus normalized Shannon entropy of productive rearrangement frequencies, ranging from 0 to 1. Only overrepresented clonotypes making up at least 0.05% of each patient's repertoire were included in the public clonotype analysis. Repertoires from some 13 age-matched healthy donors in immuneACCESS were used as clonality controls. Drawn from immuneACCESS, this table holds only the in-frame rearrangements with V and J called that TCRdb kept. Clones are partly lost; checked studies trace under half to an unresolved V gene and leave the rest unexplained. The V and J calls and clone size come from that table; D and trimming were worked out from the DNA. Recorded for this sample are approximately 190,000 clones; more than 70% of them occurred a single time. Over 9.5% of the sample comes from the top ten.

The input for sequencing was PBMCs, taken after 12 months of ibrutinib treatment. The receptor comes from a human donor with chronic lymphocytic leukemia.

CDR3 reads: CASSSWATDNEQFF. Here is the DNA: TGTGCCAGCAGCTCGTGGGCAACCGACAATGAGCAGTTCTTC. This chain joins TRBV27 to TRBJ2-1; the D gene is unclear. From its cysteine to its phenylalanine, the CDR3 spans 14 amino acids. Kept here is only the CDR3 DNA, which spans 42 bases and is read in frame from base 1. V loses 6 bases, J loses 5 bases, and the germline ends lie 14 bases apart. CDR1 and CDR2 (MNHEY, SMNVEV) derive from the germline V gene (reference sequence).